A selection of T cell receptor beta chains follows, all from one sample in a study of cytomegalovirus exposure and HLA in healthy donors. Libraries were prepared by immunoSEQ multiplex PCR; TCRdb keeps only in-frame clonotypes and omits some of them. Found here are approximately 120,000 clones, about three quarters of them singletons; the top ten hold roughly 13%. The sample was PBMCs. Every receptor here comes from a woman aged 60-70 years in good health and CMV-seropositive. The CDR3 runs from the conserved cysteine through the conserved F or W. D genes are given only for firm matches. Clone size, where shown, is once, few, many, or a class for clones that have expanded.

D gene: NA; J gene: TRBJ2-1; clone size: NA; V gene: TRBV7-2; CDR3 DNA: TGTGCCAGCAGCCCCAGTCGAAACTCCTACAATGAGCAGTTCTTC; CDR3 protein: CASSPSRNSYNEQFF
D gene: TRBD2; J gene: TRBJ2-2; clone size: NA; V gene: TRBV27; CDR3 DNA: TGTGCCAGCAGTTCGTCGACTAGCGGGGGGGCCGGGCCCGGGGAGCTGTTTTTT; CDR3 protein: CASSSSTSGGAGPGELFF
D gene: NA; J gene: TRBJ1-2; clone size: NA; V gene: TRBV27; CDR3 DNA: TGTGCCAGCAGCCGAGTGGGGAGTACAGGGAACTATGGCTACACCTTC; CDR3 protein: CASSRVGSTGNYGYTF
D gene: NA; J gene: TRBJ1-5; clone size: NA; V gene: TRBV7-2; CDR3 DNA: TGTGCCAGCAGGTTGGGGGCAAATCAGCCCCAGCATTTT; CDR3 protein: CASRLGANQPQHF
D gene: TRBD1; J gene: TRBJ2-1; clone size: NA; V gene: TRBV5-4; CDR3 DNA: TGTGCCAGCAGCTCCCCCCCGACAGGGGAGAATGAGCAGTTCTTC; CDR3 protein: CASSSPPTGENEQFF
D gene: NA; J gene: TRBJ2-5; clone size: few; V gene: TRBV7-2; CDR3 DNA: TGTGCCAGCAGCTTAGCCCTCCAAGAGACCCAGTACTTC; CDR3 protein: CASSLALQETQYF
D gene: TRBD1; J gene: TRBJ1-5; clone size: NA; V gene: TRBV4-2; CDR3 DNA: TGTGCCAGCAGCCAAGAGGTTGCAGGGGGAGGTCAGCCCCAGCATTTT; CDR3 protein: CASSQEVAGGGQPQHF
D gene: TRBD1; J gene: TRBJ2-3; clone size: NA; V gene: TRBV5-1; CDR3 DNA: TGCGCCAGCAGTCTCACAGGGGAAAGCACAGATACGCAGTATTTT; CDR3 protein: CASSLTGESTDTQYF
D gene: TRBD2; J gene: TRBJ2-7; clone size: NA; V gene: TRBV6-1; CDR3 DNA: TGTGCCAGCGGCGGGGGGCCCTACGAGCAGTACTTC; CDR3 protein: CASGGGPYEQYF
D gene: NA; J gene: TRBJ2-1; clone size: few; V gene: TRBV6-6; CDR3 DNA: TGTGCCAGCAGTTACTCGAACGGGGAGGCCTACAATGAGCAGTTCTTC; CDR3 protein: CASSYSNGEAYNEQFF
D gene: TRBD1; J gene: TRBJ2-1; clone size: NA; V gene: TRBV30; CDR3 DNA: TGTGCCTGGAGTGAAGGGCAGGGGGCGGTCAATGAGCAGTTCTTC; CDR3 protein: CAWSEGQGAVNEQFF
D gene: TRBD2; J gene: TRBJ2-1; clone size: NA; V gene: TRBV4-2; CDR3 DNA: TGTGCCAGCAGCCAAGATTTTAGCGGGAGCGGGTACAATGAGCAGTTCTTC; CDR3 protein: CASSQDFSGSGYNEQFF
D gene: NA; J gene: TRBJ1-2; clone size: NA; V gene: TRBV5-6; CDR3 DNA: TGTGCCAGCAGCATGGGGGGAGGTCCCTATGGCTACACCTTC; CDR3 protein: CASSMGGGPYGYTF
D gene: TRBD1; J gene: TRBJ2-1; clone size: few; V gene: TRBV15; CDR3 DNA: TGTGCCACCACTCGGGACAGGGAACTCGCCAATGAGCAGTTCTTC; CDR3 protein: CATTRDRELANEQFF
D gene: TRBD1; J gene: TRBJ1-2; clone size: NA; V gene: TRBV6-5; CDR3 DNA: TGTGCCAGCAGTTACTCGGGGACAGGGGTGCATAGTGGCTACACCTTC; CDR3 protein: CASSYSGTGVHSGYTF
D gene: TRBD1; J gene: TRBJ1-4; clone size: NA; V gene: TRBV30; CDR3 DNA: TGTGCCTGGACCCCGGGACAGCTTAATGAAAAACTGTTTTTT; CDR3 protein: CAWTPGQLNEKLFF
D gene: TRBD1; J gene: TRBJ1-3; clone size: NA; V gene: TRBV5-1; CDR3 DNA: TGCGCCAGCAGCTCAACAGGGGGCATAGATGGAAACACCATATATTTT; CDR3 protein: CASSSTGGIDGNTIYF
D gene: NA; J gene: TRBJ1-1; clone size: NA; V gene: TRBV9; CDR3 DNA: TGTGCCAGCAGCTCCCGCGGACTGGACACTGAAGCTTTCTTT; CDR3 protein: CASSSRGLDTEAFF
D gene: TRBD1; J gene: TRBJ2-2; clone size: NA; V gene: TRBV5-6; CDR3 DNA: TGTGCCAGCAGCTTTCCTGCCGGGACAGGGGGCCCCGGGGAGCTGTTTTTT; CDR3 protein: CASSFPAGTGGPGELFF
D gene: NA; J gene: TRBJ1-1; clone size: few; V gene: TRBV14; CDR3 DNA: TGTGCCAGCAGCCAAGATTGGGCCACTGAAGCTTTCTTT; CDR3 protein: CASSQDWATEAFF
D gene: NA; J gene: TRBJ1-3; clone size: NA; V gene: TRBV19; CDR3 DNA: TGTGCCAGTAATCCCCGAGAGGGACACTCCGGCACCATATATTTT; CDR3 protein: CASNPREGHSGTIYF
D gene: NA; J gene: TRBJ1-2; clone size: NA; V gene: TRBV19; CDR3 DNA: TGTGCCAGTAGTAGTAATGGCGGGGCCCACACCTTC; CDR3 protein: CASSSNGGAHTF
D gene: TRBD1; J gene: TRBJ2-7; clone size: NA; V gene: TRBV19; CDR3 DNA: TGTGCCAGTAATAGGGGACAGGGTGAGGAGCAGTACTTC; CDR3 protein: CASNRGQGEEQYF
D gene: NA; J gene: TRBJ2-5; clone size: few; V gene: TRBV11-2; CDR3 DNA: TGTGCCAGCAGCCCACAAGAGACCCAGTACTTC; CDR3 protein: CASSPQETQYF
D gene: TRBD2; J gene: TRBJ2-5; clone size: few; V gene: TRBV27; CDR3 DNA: TGTGCCAGCAGTAAACACCGCCCTAGCGGGGGGGGCGAAGAGACCCAGTACTTC; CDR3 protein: CASSKHRPSGGGEETQYF
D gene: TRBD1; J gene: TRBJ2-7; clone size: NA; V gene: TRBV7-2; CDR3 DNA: TGTGCCAGCAGGCACAGGGGAACCTACGAGCAGTACTTC; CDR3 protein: CASRHRGTYEQYF
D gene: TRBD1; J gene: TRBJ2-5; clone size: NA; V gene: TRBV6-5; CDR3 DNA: TGTGCCAGCAGTCTGACAGGGAACCAAGAGACCCAGTACTTC; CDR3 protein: CASSLTGNQETQYF
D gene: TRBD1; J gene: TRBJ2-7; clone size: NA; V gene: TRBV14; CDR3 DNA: TGTGCCAGCGGGGACAGGGTCTACGAGCAGTACTTC; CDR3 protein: CASGDRVYEQYF
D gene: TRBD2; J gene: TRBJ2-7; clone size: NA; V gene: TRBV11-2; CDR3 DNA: TGTGCCAGCAGCCCTCTCGGACTAGCGAGGGACGAGCAGTACTTC; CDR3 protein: CASSPLGLARDEQYF
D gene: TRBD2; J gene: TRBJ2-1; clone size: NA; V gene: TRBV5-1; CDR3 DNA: TGCGCCTCAGAGGCGGGAGATGGCTACAATGAGCAGTTCTTC; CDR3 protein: CASEAGDGYNEQFF
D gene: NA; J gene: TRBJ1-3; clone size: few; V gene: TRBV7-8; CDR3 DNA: TGTGCCAGCAGCCTAGGGGGGGGATATGGAAACACCATATATTTT; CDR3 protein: CASSLGGGYGNTIYF
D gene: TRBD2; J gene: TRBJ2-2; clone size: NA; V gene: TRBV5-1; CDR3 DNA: TGCGCCAGCAGGGCCGGGGAGGGGTCCGGGGAGCTGTTTTTT; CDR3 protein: CASRAGEGSGELFF
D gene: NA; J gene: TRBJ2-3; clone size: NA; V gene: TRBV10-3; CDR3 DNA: TGTGCCATCAGTGATCGGACACGGACGGCAGATACGCAGTATTTT; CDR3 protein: CAISDRTRTADTQYF
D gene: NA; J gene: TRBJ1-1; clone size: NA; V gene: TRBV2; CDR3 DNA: TGTGCCAGCAGTAGCCAGGGTATGAACACTGAAGCTTTCTTT; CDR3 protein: CASSSQGMNTEAFF
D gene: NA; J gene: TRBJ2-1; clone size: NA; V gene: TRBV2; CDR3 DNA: TGTGCCAGCAGTGGAGACAGCGAGTACAATGAGCAGTTCTTC; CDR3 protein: CASSGDSEYNEQFF
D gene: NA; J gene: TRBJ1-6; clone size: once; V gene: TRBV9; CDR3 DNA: TGTGCCAGCAGCGCGGACGGGGGTAACTCCTATAATTCACCCCTCCACTTT; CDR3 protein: CASSADGGNSYNSPLHF
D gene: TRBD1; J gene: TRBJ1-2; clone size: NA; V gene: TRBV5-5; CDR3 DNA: TGTGCCAGCAGCGCGGGACAGGGTAGTGTCTATGGCTACACCTTC; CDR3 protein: CASSAGQGSVYGYTF
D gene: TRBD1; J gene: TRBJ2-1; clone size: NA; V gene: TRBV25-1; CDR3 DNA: TGTGCCAGCAGTGATTTGCCAGGGGGATTTAATGAGCAGTTCTTC; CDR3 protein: CASSDLPGGFNEQFF
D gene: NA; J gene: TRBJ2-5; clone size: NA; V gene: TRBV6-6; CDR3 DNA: TGTGCCAGCAGCCCCGGTTTCTTCCAAGAGACCCAGTACTTC; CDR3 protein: CASSPGFFQETQYF
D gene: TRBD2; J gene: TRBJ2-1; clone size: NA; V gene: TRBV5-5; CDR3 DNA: TGTGCCAGCAGCTTGAGTGCTAGCGGGAGGGGAGAGCAGTTCTTC; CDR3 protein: CASSLSASGRGEQFF
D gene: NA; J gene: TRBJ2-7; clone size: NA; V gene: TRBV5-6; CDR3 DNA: TGTGCCAGCAGCTCCGAGGCAGGGTCCCGTTACGAGCAGTACTTC; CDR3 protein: CASSSEAGSRYEQYF
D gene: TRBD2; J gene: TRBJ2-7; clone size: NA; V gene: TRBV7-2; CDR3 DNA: TGTGCCAGCAGCTTATATAGCGGGAGCTTTGGGGAGCAGTACTTC; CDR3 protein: CASSLYSGSFGEQYF
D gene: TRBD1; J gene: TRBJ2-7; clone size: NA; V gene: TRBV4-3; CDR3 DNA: TGCGCCAGCAGCCAGTCTCCCGCAGGGGGCGAAAAGTCCGAGCAGTACTTC; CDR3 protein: CASSQSPAGGEKSEQYF
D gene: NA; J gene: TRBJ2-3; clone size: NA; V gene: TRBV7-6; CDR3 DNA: TGTGCCAGCAGCCCCTCCAGAGCCCGGGACACAGGTACAGATACGCAGTATTTT; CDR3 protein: CASSPSRARDTGTDTQYF
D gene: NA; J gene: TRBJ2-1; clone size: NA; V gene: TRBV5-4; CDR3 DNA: TGTGCCAGCAGCTTGGCTCCTAGCGCCACCTACAATGAGCAGTTCTTC; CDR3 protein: CASSLAPSATYNEQFF
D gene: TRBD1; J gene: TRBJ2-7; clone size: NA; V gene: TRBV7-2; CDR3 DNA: TGTGCCAGCAGCCCGAGGACAGGGGGGGATTACGAGCAGTACTTC; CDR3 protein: CASSPRTGGDYEQYF
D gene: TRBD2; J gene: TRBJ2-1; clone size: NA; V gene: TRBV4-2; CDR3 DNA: TGTGCCAGCAGCCAAAGTCAGGGGGGACTAGCGGGAGGGCTAGGGAGCAATGAGCAGTTCTTC; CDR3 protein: CASSQSQGGLAGGLGSNEQFF
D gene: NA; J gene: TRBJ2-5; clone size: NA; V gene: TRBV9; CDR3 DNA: TGTGCCAGCAGCGTAGCTGTTGGGGGGGAGACCCAGTACTTC; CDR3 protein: CASSVAVGGETQYF
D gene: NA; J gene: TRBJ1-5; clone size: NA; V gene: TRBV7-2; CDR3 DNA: TGTGCCAGCAGCGCTCAGTATAGCAATCAGCCCCAGCATTTT; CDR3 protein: CASSAQYSNQPQHF
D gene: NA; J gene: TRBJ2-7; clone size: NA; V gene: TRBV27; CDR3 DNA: TGTGCCAGCAGTTTCCTTGGGGGGGCGGTCTACGAGCAGTACTTC; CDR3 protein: CASSFLGGAVYEQYF